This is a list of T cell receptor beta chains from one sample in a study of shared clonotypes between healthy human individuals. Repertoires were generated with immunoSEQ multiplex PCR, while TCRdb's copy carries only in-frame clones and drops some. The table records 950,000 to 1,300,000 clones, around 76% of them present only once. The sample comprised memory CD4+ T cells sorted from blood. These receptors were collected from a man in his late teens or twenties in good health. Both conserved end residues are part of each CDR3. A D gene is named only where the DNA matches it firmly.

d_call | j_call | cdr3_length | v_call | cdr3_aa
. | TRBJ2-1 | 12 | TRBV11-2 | CASSPGWNEQFF
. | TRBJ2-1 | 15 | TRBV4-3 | CASSQGGGSYNEQFF
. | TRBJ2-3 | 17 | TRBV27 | CASSPGIMAGGTDTQYF
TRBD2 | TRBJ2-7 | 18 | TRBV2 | CASSEETSGIYSSYEQYF
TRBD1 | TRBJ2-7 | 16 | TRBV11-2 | CASSLGQGGLSYEQYF
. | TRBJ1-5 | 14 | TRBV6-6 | CASSPTGPNQPQHF
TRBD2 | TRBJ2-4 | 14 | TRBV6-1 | CASNGLGAKNIQYF
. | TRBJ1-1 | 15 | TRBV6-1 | CASSFRMTGYTEAFF
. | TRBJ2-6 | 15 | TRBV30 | CACPLWGSGANVLTF
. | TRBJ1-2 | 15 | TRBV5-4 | CASSLGRIRQGGYTF
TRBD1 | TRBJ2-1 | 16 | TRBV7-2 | CASSLGGGQPYNEQFF
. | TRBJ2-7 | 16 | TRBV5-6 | CASSLTKGIFVNEQYF
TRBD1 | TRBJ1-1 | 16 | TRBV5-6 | CASSYQPGTGPLGAFF
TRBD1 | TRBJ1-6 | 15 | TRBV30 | CAWEGPGQINSPLHF
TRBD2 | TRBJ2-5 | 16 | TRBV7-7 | CASSLAGLAVQETQYF
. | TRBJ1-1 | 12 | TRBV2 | CASSLDLMEAFF
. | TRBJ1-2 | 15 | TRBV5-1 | CASSLDDSDPFGYTF
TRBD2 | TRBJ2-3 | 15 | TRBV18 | CASSLSGGAEDTQYF